This record looks at one TCR beta chain sequence and its context. Its antigen is not known. Construction of TCR beta libraries was performed using quantitative 5'-RACE with molecular barcodes. TCRdb used MiXCR to reprocess the 5' RACE reads, holding one entry per CDR3 protein. Seen here are a few hundred thousand distinct CDR3 sequences, about a sixth observed once, and the top ten hold approximately 40%. Germline-derived CDR1 and CDR2 are MNHNS and SASEGT. CDR3 length: 14 residues. Trimming stripped 6 bases from V and 2 bases from J, with 14 bases between. The data were taken from a study of CD8 T cells in ankylosing spondylitis. Whole-study results and caveats: Ankylosing spondylitis blood appeared to be characterized by a TCR beta motif of under 10 highly homologous variants.

The rearrangement joins TRBV6-1 to TRBJ2-7; D is possibly TRBD2 (5 bases). The receptor's source is a male donor with ankylosing spondylitis. Sequencing used blood, either unsorted or a sorted T cell fraction (not recorded which). This CDR3 is CASSPRTPAYEQYF. CDR3 nucleotide sequence: TGTGCCAGCAGCCCCCGGACTCCCGCCTACGAGCAGTACTTC.